A selection of T cell receptor beta chains follows, all from one sample in a study of shared clonotypes between healthy human individuals. Here immunoSEQ multiplex PCR was the method, and the copy in TCRdb shows in-frame clones only, minus some. The top ten hold approximately 0.13% of the sample, which has some 2,400,000 clones, approximately 96% seen once. Material for sequencing was naive CD4+ T cells sorted from blood. The receptor set was obtained from a man aged 18 to 30 in good health. Each CDR3 is given with its conserved first and last residue. D genes are given only for firm matches. Size is omitted from some rows. Given values are once, few, many or a class for expanded clones.

D	size	V	J	DNA	CDR3
NA	NA	TRBV9	TRBJ1-5	TGTGCCAGCAGCGTAGACCCTCACCAGCCCCAGCATTTT	CASSVDPHQPQHF
NA	once	TRBV5-1	TRBJ2-7	TGCGCCAGCAGCGAGGGGTCGAGCTCCTACGAGCAGTACTTC	CASSEGSSSYEQYF
NA	once	TRBV14	TRBJ2-3	TGTGCCAGCAGCCAAGAAAGGGCGGCAGATACGCAGTATTTT	CASSQERAADTQYF
NA	NA	TRBV30	TRBJ1-2	TGTGCCTGGAGTGAAGAGGGTCCCTATGGCTACACCTTC	CAWSEEGPYGYTF
NA	NA	TRBV18	TRBJ2-1	TGTGCCAGCTCACCTCCGGGATCCAATGAGCAGTTCTTC	CASSPPGSNEQFF
TRBD1	NA	TRBV30	TRBJ1-2	TGTGCCTGGATCGCATCCCAGGGGGTGGACTATGGCTACACCTTC	CAWIASQGVDYGYTF
TRBD2	NA	TRBV9	TRBJ2-5	TGTGCCAGCAGTCCTTACGGGGGGGACAAAGAGACCCAGTACTTC	CASSPYGGDKETQYF
TRBD1	NA	TRBV28	TRBJ1-2	TGTGCCAGCAGTTTGGGGACAGCTAACTATGGCTACACCTTC	CASSLGTANYGYTF
NA	NA	TRBV2	TRBJ1-5	TGTGCCAGCAGGCCCCGGGACGGCAGCAATCAGCCCCAGCATTTT	CASRPRDGSNQPQHF
TRBD2	NA	TRBV7-2	TRBJ2-3	TGTGCCAGCAGCTTAGGACTAGCCAGCACAGATACGCAGTATTTT	CASSLGLASTDTQYF
NA	NA	TRBV18	TRBJ2-4	TGTGCCAGCTCACCACCATCAGGGGCCAAAAACATTCAGTACTTC	CASSPPSGAKNIQYF
NA	NA	TRBV5-4	TRBJ2-2	TGTGCCAGCAGCTTGGAGAATAGGGCCGGGGAGCTGTTTTTT	CASSLENRAGELFF
TRBD1	NA	TRBV25-1	TRBJ1-4	TGTGCCAGCAGCCGGGACAGGGGGGAAAAACTGTTTTTT	CASSRDRGEKLFF
TRBD2	NA	TRBV7-2	TRBJ2-3	TGTGCCAGCAGCTTATGGGAGGGCCAAACAGATACGCAGTATTTT	CASSLWEGQTDTQYF
TRBD2	NA	TRBV2	TRBJ2-5	TGTGCCAGCAGTTTTAGCGGGGGGGGAGAGACCCAGTACTTC	CASSFSGGGETQYF
NA	NA	TRBV7-2	TRBJ1-4	TGTGCCAGCAGCTTCGTGGGGGATAGGAATGAAAAACTGTTTTTT	CASSFVGDRNEKLFF
TRBD1	NA	TRBV19	TRBJ1-5	TGTGCCAGTAGTATTGGCCCTACAGGGGGCCTCAATCAGCCCCAGCATTTT	CASSIGPTGGLNQPQHF
NA	NA	TRBV6-1	TRBJ2-1	TGTGCCAGCAGTGAAGCGGTGGCTCCCATTGAGCAGTTCTTC	CASSEAVAPIEQFF
NA	NA	TRBV5-6	TRBJ2-1	TGTGCCAGCAGCTACGGGGTGGTCTACAATGAGCAGTTCTTC	CASSYGVVYNEQFF
NA	NA	TRBV7-9	TRBJ2-2	TGTGCCAGCAGCTTAGAGGGCACCGGGGAGCTGTTTTTT	CASSLEGTGELFF
NA	NA	TRBV9	TRBJ2-2	TGTGCCAGCAGCGTAGTTTCCCAGGCAGGGGCCGGGGAGCTGTTTTTT	CASSVVSQAGAGELFF
NA	NA	TRBV30	TRBJ1-4	TGTGCCTGGAGTTCCCTCGAGGGGAATGAAAAACTGTTTTTT	CAWSSLEGNEKLFF
TRBD1	NA	TRBV29-1	TRBJ2-3	TGCAGCGGGGGGACAGGCTCCACAGATACGCAGTATTTT	CSGGTGSTDTQYF
TRBD2	NA	TRBV2	TRBJ2-3	TGTGCCAGCAGTGGTAAGACTAGCGGGAAAAGCACAGATACGCAGTATTTT	CASSGKTSGKSTDTQYF